These T cell receptor beta chains were read from a single sample in a study of cytomegalovirus exposure and HLA in healthy donors. Some clones are missing from TCRdb's copy, which holds only in-frame ones; the method was immunoSEQ multiplex PCR. Of 40,000 or so clones listed, approximately 78% are singletons. The sample consisted of PBMCs. Receptors were obtained from a woman in her twenties or thirties in good health and CMV-seronegative. Each CDR3 is given with its conserved first and last residue. D genes are given only for firm matches. The listing skips clone size in some rows; elsewhere it reads once, few, many or a size class.

>TRBJ2-7|TRBD1|.|TRBV10-3
TGTGCCATCCGGGGACAGGGGGTCCACTACGAGCAGTACTTC
CAIRGQGVHYEQYF
>TRBJ2-7|.|medium-sized|TRBV30
TGTGCCTGGAACCGCGCTACAGATACCTACGAGCAGTACTTC
CAWNRATDTYEQYF
>TRBJ1-1|.|.|TRBV6-1
TGTGCCAGCAGTCTAAAGCCAGGGTTAAACACTGAAGCTTTCTTT
CASSLKPGLNTEAFF
>TRBJ2-7|TRBD1|.|TRBV7-6
TGTGCCAGCAGCTACCCGGGACAGGGCGTCTACGAGCAGTACTTC
CASSYPGQGVYEQYF
>TRBJ2-5|.|once|TRBV2
TGTGCCAGCGCGTCGGAGGGTGAAGAGACCCAGTACTTC
CASASEGEETQYF
>TRBJ1-5|.|.|TRBV19
TGTGCCAGTAGGTCGGGGGGCGCAAATCAGCCCCAGCATTTT
CASRSGGANQPQHF
>TRBJ1-5|TRBD1|.|TRBV7-2
TGTGCCAGCAGCCGGACAGGGGTACAGCCCCAGCATTTT
CASSRTGVQPQHF
>TRBJ1-2|TRBD1|.|TRBV30
TGTGCCTGGAGTCGTGGGACAGGAGTTAACTATGGCTACACCTTC
CAWSRGTGVNYGYTF
>TRBJ2-1|.|.|TRBV4-2
TGTGCCAGCAGCCCTCGAACTAGCTCCCCGGTTGGGAATGAGCAGTTCTTC
CASSPRTSSPVGNEQFF
>TRBJ1-2|.|once|TRBV6-1
TGTGCCAGCAGTGAATTCTCTTCTGACTATGGCTACACCTTC
CASSEFSSDYGYTF
>TRBJ2-5|.|.|TRBV2
TGTGCCAGCCTAGAGATACTCAGGGGTCAAGAGACCCAGTACTTC
CASLEILRGQETQYF
>TRBJ2-1|TRBD1|.|TRBV6-1
TGTGCCAGCAGTGAAATACCGGGACAGGGGGCGAATGAGCAGTTCTTC
CASSEIPGQGANEQFF
>TRBJ1-2|.|once|TRBV30
TGTGCCTGGAGTACAAGCTATGGCTACACCTTC
CAWSTSYGYTF
>TRBJ2-7|.|once|TRBV4-2
TGTGCCAGCAGCAGCAGGGCCGGGACACCCTCACCCTACGAGCAGTACTTC
CASSSRAGTPSPYEQYF
>TRBJ1-1|.|medium-sized|TRBV5-4
TGTGCCAGCAGCTTTGGACACAACACTGAAGCTTTCTTT
CASSFGHNTEAFF
>TRBJ2-1|TRBD1|.|TRBV9
TGTGCCAGCACGATAGACAGGGCCGATGAGCAGTTCTTC
CASTIDRADEQFF
>TRBJ2-3|.|.|TRBV7-7
TGTGCCAGCAGCTTAGGGCCTACAGGCACAGATACGCAGTATTTT
CASSLGPTGTDTQYF
>TRBJ2-5|.|once|TRBV5-1
TGCGCCAGCAGCCTCTGGACAAATCAGGAGACCCAGTACTTC
CASSLWTNQETQYF
>TRBJ2-2|TRBD2|.|TRBV28
TGTGCCAGCAGTGCGGCACTAGCGGGGCCCGCGACCGGGGAGCTGTTTTTT
CASSAALAGPATGELFF
>TRBJ1-5|TRBD1|few|TRBV6-1
TGTGCCAGCAGTGATGGACAGGGGGTAGGTCAGCCCCAGCATTTT
CASSDGQGVGQPQHF
>TRBJ2-5|TRBD1|.|TRBV29-1
TGCAGCGTCGGAAGGACAGGGGGGTACCGGGAGACCCAGTACTTC
CSVGRTGGYRETQYF
>TRBJ1-6|TRBD1|once|TRBV30
TGTGCCTGGAGTCGCCCTACTTTGACAGGGGGCGCATCCTCACCCCTCCACTTT
CAWSRPTLTGGASSPLHF
>TRBJ2-7|TRBD2|once|TRBV6-4
TGTGCCAGCAGGGGGACTAGCTCTATCGAAAAATCCTACGAGCAGTACTTC
CASRGTSSIEKSYEQYF
>TRBJ2-7|.|.|TRBV5-1
TGCGCCAGCAGCACGATAGACAGTACCTACGAGCAGTACTTC
CASSTIDSTYEQYF
>TRBJ2-7|TRBD1|.|TRBV25-1
TGTGCCAGCCGGGACAGGGGAACCTACGAGCAGTACTTC
CASRDRGTYEQYF
>TRBJ1-2|TRBD1|.|TRBV27
TGTGCCAGCAGGAAAACCGGACAGGAGGCCTATGGCTACACCTTC
CASRKTGQEAYGYTF
>TRBJ2-1|TRBD2|once|TRBV4-1
TGCGCCAGCAGCCACCACTTAGCGGGATCGGACAATGAGCAGTTCTTC
CASSHHLAGSDNEQFF
>TRBJ2-7|.|.|TRBV6-1
TGTGCCAGCAGTGGATCGTTGGGCGGGGAGCAGTACTTC
CASSGSLGGEQYF
>TRBJ1-5|.|.|TRBV2
TGTGCCAGCAGTGCATCGGAGATCTTCAATCAGCCCCAGCATTTT
CASSASEIFNQPQHF
>TRBJ2-3|.|.|TRBV21-1
TGTGCCCGAATAATCGGGGTGAGGGACACAGATACGCAGTATTTT
CARIIGVRDTDTQYF
>TRBJ2-6|.|.|TRBV13
TGTGCCAGCAGCATGGGGACTTCGTATGGGGCCAACGTCCTGACTTTC
CASSMGTSYGANVLTF
>TRBJ2-7|.|.|TRBV5-1
TGCGCCAGCAGCTTGAAGAGCGGATACTACGAGCAGTACTTC
CASSLKSGYYEQYF
>TRBJ2-7|TRBD2|.|TRBV19
TGTGCCAGTAGTCCCGGGGGGTCCTACGAGCAGTACTTC
CASSPGGSYEQYF
>TRBJ1-1|.|.|TRBV5-6
TGTGCCAGCAGCTTGCGACAGATACTCATGAACACTGAAGCTTTCTTT
CASSLRQILMNTEAFF
>TRBJ1-6|TRBD1|.|TRBV7-9
TGTGCCAGCAGCTGGACAGGGGAAAATTCACCCCTCCACTTT
CASSWTGENSPLHF
>TRBJ2-5|.|.|TRBV19
TGTGCCAGTAGCCTCTTAGCTGAACAAGAGACCCAGTACTTC
CASSLLAEQETQYF
>TRBJ1-1|TRBD1|.|TRBV7-9
TGTGCCAGCAGCTTACGACAGGGGCCGAAGTCGGACCCAGCTTTCTTT
CASSLRQGPKSDPAFF
>TRBJ2-3|.|.|TRBV6-4
TGTGCCAGCAGTGGAGGCTCTAGCACAGATACGCAGTATTTT
CASSGGSSTDTQYF
>TRBJ1-2|.|.|TRBV9
TGTGCCAGCAGCGTAGAAGGGGGACGCTACACCTTC
CASSVEGGRYTF
>TRBJ1-5|.|once|TRBV10-3
TGTGCCATCAGTGAGTCTGCGGTTGATAGCAATCAGCCCCAGCATTTT
CAISESAVDSNQPQHF
>TRBJ1-2|TRBD1|.|TRBV30
TGTGCCGGCGAAAAGCCGGGGACAGGGTTGTATGGCTACACCTTC
CAGEKPGTGLYGYTF
>TRBJ2-3|TRBD2|.|TRBV30
TGTGCCTGGAGTCAATACCGTGGGTATCTAGCGGGGACAACGGGAGATACGCAGTATTTT
CAWSQYRGYLAGTTGDTQYF